These 25 T cell receptor beta chains originate from one sample sequenced in a study of blood T cell repertoires in COVID-19. The repertoire was sequenced with immunoSEQ multiplex PCR; TCRdb's copy has only in-frame clones and lacks some. This table holds roughly 250,000 clones, roughly 89% found once. The material sequenced was peripheral blood. These TCRs come from a man under 40 with acute or convalescent COVID-19.

This clone came up a few times. The gene calls are TRBV2 and TRBJ1-2; 8 bases match TRBD1. Germline V gene lookup returns CDR1 SNHLY and CDR2 FYNNEI. This CDR3 region has 14 residues. The J segment lost 4 bases and the V segment lost 6 bases, leaving 7 bases of the junction unmatched. The CDR3 spells CASRADRATYGYTF. In nucleotides, the CDR3 is TGTGCCAGCAGGGCGGACAGGGCCACCTATGGCTACACCTTC.

The genes are TRBV6-1 and TRBJ1-5, with a weak D call TRBD1 (6 bases). Germline V gene lookup returns CDR1 MNHNS and CDR2 SASEGT. The CDR3 totals 16 residues. V was clipped by 4 bases and J by 6 bases, with 19 bases between them. The CDR3, as DNA: TGTGCCAGCAGTGTCCTATCGGGGAAAGGGGGTCAGCCCCAGCATTTT. It is translated as CASSVLSGKGGQPQHF.

This clone was seen a few times. This chain connects TRBV6-1 to TRBJ1-5, with D possibly TRBD1 on 5 matching bases. Germline lookup yields CDR1 MNHNS and CDR2 SASEGT. Deletions cut 2 bases from V and 6 bases from J, with 11 bases between. The CDR3 is 14 amino acids. In DNA form, the CDR3 reads TGTGCCAGCAGTGAATTGCCAGGGCTTCAGCCCCAGCATTTT. This sequence encodes CASSELPGLQPQHF.

The chain has TRBV10-3 and TRBJ2-1; 7 positions agree with TRBD1. Trimming removed 0 bases from V and 8 bases from J; junction bases left unmatched: 4. Germline V gene data show CDR1 as ENHRY and CDR2 as SYGVKD. This CDR3 spans 14 amino acids. The CDR3 sequence: CAISESTGFDEQFF. The CDR3 nucleotides are TGTGCCATCAGTGAGTCGACAGGGTTCGATGAGCAGTTCTTC.

This sequence joins TRBV19 and TRBJ1-2; D ambiguous. CDR3 length: 15 residues. Trimming removed 3 bases at V and 3 bases at J, with 14 bases between. Looked up from germline, CDR1 is LNHDA and CDR2 is SQIVND (reference sequence). The CDR3 spells CASSISKTADYGYTF. CDR3 bases: TGTGCCAGTAGTATCAGTAAAACAGCGGACTATGGCTACACCTTC.

In this sample, this clone turned up once. The chain links TRBV15 to TRBJ1-1; D perhaps matches TRBD1 (5 bases). The CDR3 contains 13 residues. Deletions cut 0 bases from V and 10 bases from J, with 12 bases between. The germline V gene has CDR1 LNHNV and CDR2 YYDKDF (reference sequence). The CDR3 sequence: CATSRETAPGAFF. CDR3 coding DNA: TGTGCCACCAGCAGAGAGACAGCGCCGGGAGCTTTCTTT. Full variable domain (missing parts from reference TRBV15 and TRBJ1-1): DAMVIQNPRYQVTQFGKPVTLSCSQTLNHNVMYWYQQKSSQAPKLLFHYYDKDFNNEADTPDNFQSRRPNTSFCFLDIRSPGLGDTAMYLCATSRETAPGAFFGQGTRLTVV.

J is TRBJ2-7 and V is TRBV30; possibly TRBD1 for D (6 bases). The germline CDR1 and CDR2 sequences are GTSNPN and SVGIG (reference sequence). Trimming cost V 4 bases and J 1 base, with 11 bases left between them. CDR3 length equals 13 residues. CDR3 bases: TGTGCCTGGATACAACAGGGATCCTACGAGCAGTACTTC. Translated, it gives CAWIQQGSYEQYF.

This clone was seen only once. The gene calls are TRBV6-6 and TRBJ2-7, with 7 bases lining up with TRBD2. The CDR3 consists of 16 residues. With V trimmed by 5 bases and J by 3 bases, 13 bases remained unmatched. The germline V gene has CDR1 MNHNY and CDR2 SVGAGI (reference sequence). CDR3 amino acids: CASSGPPSGPNYEQYF. CDR3 sequence (DNA): TGTGCCAGCAGTGGACCCCCTAGCGGACCAAACTACGAGCAGTACTTC.

The chain recombines TRBV7-2 with TRBJ1-2; TRBD1 is a possible D gene (5 bases). V lost 3 bases, J lost 0 bases, and 14 bases lay in between. Germline V gene lookup returns CDR1 SGHTA and CDR2 FQGNSA. The CDR3 contains 16 residues. CDR3 bases: TGTGCCAGCAGCTTCCGTCGACAGAGTCCTAACTATGGCTACACCTTC. It translates to CASSFRRQSPNYGYTF.

This chain connects TRBV19 to TRBJ1-1; 9 nucleotides agree with TRBD1. This CDR3 is built from 17 residues. The ends lost 4 bases at V and 0 bases at J; junction bases unmatched: 9. In germline, CDR1 is LNHDA, CDR2 SQIVND (reference sequence). The CDR3 DNA sequence: TGTGCCAGTAGTAGGACAGGGGCCCCTTACATGAACACTGAAGCTTTCTTT. Its protein product is CASSRTGAPYMNTEAFF.

V is TRBV5-1 and J is TRBJ1-1, with TRBD1 identical over 9 bases. CDR3 length equals 14 residues. V shed 0 bases and J 5 bases; nucleotides not matched to a gene: 2. The germline V gene encodes CDR1 SGHRS and CDR2 YFSETQ. This chain's CDR3 is CASSLEGQGTEAFF. CDR3 coding DNA: TGCGCCAGCAGCTTGGAGGGACAGGGAACTGAAGCTTTCTTT.

The count of this clone is one. V is TRBV11-2 and J is TRBJ1-1, with a possible D match to TRBD1 (5 bases). The CDR3 length is 13 residues. Per the germline V gene, CDR1 is SGHAT and CDR2 is FQNNGV. V was pared by 6 bases and J by 5 bases, with 13 bases between. Here the CDR3 reads CASSEGRRTEAFF. Here the CDR3 DNA reads TGTGCCAGCAGTGAGGGGAGGCGAACTGAAGCTTTCTTT.

The V gene is TRBV2, the J gene TRBJ2-5, with 8 bases that match TRBD1. Germline CDR1 SNHLY, CDR2 FYNNEI. The CDR3 length is 15 residues. V lost 2 bases and J lost 3; bases outside the gene matches: 5. The CDR3: CASSEQDRVKETQYF. The CDR3 DNA reads as TGTGCCAGCAGTGAACAGGACAGGGTCAAAGAGACCCAGTACTTC. The whole variable domain, filled in from reference TRBV2 and TRBJ2-5, reads EPEVTQTPSHQVTQMGQEVILRCVPISNHLYFYWYRQILGQKVEFLVSFYNNEISEKSEIFDDQFSVERPDGSNFTLKIRSTKLEDSAMYFCASSEQDRVKETQYFGPGTRLLVL.

This clone was seen only once. The J gene is TRBJ2-4, the V gene TRBV28; D uncertain. CDR1 is MDHEN, CDR2 SYDVKM, per germline. V lost 3 bases, J lost 7 bases, and 13 bases lay in between. This CDR3 contains 14 residues. CDR3 nucleotides: TGTGCCAGCAGTTTTGTGCTAGGTGGGAACATTCAGTACTTC. Protein product: CASSFVLGGNIQYF.

This chain joins TRBV10-3 and TRBJ2-7; the D is unclear. This CDR3 region has 14 residues. Trimming removed 0 bases at V and 5 bases at J, with 11 bases between. Germline-derived CDR1 and CDR2 are ENHRY and SYGVKD. The CDR3: CAISESAQSNEQYF. As DNA, the CDR3 is TGTGCCATCAGTGAGTCAGCGCAGTCGAACGAGCAGTACTTC.

V is TRBV7-2 and J is TRBJ2-3; perhaps TRBD1 as D (7 bases). The CDR3 loop spans 13 amino acids. Trimming shortened V by 8 bases and J by 2 bases, and 11 bases separated the two germline ends. Germline lookup yields CDR1 SGHTA and CDR2 FQGNSA. The DNA for the CDR3 is TGTGCCAGCCGGAGGGGGCCCACAGATACGCAGTATTTT. This encodes CASRRGPTDTQYF.

The chain employs TRBV5-1 and TRBJ1-2; the D gene is possibly TRBD1 (6 bases). V was pared by 1 base and J by 2 bases, with 9 bases between. Germline CDR1 and CDR2: SGHRS and YFSETQ. This CDR3 contains 14 residues. The CDR3 nucleotides read TGCGCCAGCAGCTTGCAGGACAGCAACTATGGCTACACCTTC. Encoded protein: CASSLQDSNYGYTF.

The chain uses TRBV28 and TRBJ1-2; D is unresolved. The CDR3 has 12 residues. Germline V gene data show CDR1 as MDHEN and CDR2 as SYDVKM. V gave up 5 bases and J gave up 2 bases, with 6 bases separating them. The CDR3 DNA is TGTGCCAGCAGTCTACCAAACTATGGCTACACCTTC. This codes for CASSLPNYGYTF.

This clone showed up just a few times. The rearrangement joins TRBV24-1 to TRBJ1-2; D remains unclear. V was cut by 4 bases and J by 4 bases, with 3 bases left in between. Per germline, CDR1 KGHDR and CDR2 SFDVKD. CDR3 size: 11 residues. DNA for the CDR3: TGTGCCACCAGTGACGGCTATGGCTACACCTTC. Protein sequence: CATSDGYGYTF.

This clone was recorded only once. This chain uses TRBV28 with TRBJ1-2, with 8 nucleotides matching TRBD1. CDR3 length: 13 amino acids. Looked up from germline, CDR1 is MDHEN and CDR2 is SYDVKM. Losses at the gene ends were 6 bases for V and 3 bases for J; bases not matched to a gene: 3. The DNA of the CDR3 is TGTGCCAGCAGAGCGGGACAGGACTATGGCTACACCTTC. It encodes CASRAGQDYGYTF.

The chain couples TRBV7-3 to TRBJ1-3; no clear D gene. Germline V gene sequence: CDR1 SGHTA, CDR2 FQGTGA. V lost 3 bases and J lost 2, with 11 bases in between. CDR3 length: 15 amino acids. CDR3 sequence reads: CASSLQTGAGNTIYF. The CDR3 DNA is TGTGCCAGCAGCTTGCAAACGGGTGCTGGAAACACCATATATTTT.

For this clone: The sample holds other DNA sequences that translate to the same CDR3. The chain joins TRBV18 to TRBJ2-3, with D possibly TRBD2 on 5 matching bases. The CDR3 covers 15 residues. V gave up 0 bases and J gave up 1 base, with 8 bases separating them. CDR1 is KGHSH and CDR2 is LQKENI in the germline V gene. The CDR3 nucleotides read TGTGCCAGCTCACCACCGGGCGGGCGCACAGATACGCAGTATTTT. Translation gives CASSPPGGRTDTQYF.

V gene TRBV7-2 combines with J gene TRBJ1-6; tentative D call: TRBD1 (6 bases). Germline assignment: CDR1 SGHTA and CDR2 FQGNSA. CDR3 length: 16 residues. The V gene lost 5 bases and the J gene lost 9 bases, with 20 bases spanning the gap. The chain's CDR3 is CASSPTPGARGSPLHF. CDR3 nucleotides: TGTGCCAGCAGCCCCACCCCAGGGGCCAGGGGTTCACCCCTCCACTTT.

The gene calls are TRBV28 and TRBJ1-3; D not resolved. The CDR3 consists of 14 residues. Trimming removed 3 bases from V and 2 bases from J, with 8 bases in between. Per the germline V gene, CDR1 is MDHEN and CDR2 is SYDVKM. In DNA, the CDR3 is TGTGCCAGCAGTTTGGGCAGAGCTGGAAACACCATATATTTT. The encoded protein is CASSLGRAGNTIYF.

This chain uses TRBV5-1 with TRBJ2-3; D is unresolved. The ends were cut back, 7 bases at V and 1 base at J, with 13 bases in the middle. Germline V gene sequence: CDR1 SGHRS, CDR2 YFSETQ. CDR3 length equals 14 residues. The CDR3 here is CASVDSSRTDTQYF. The CDR3 DNA sequence: TGCGCCAGCGTAGACTCATCCCGCACAGATACGCAGTATTTT.